The clone carrying this T cell receptor beta chain was seen more than once but under ten times. The antigen remains undetermined. The data were taken from a study of regulatory T cells. Study-level findings and limits: Patient repertoires had restricted TRB V-J pairs and skewed V and J usage, most in Tregs. Hydrophobic residues at CDR3 positions 6 and 7 were enriched in conventional CD4+ T cells of CD3G-deficient patients.

From germline, CDR1 is MDHEN and CDR2 SYDVKM. The CDR3 length is 16 residues. The V end was cut by 6 bases, the J end by 4 bases, with 22 bases between. The PCR used 52 TRBV and 13 TRBJ primers. Only in-frame clones appear in the TCRdb table, and some are missing; sequencing was by immunoSEQ multiplex PCR. Of 25,000 or so clones in the sample, roughly 90% were seen once. At testing, patients were 2 to 39 years old, with reduced naive and increased memory T-cell proportions. CD4+ T cells were divided by sorting: CD25-high CD127-low Tregs, CD25-low CD127-high conventional cells. This receptor was obtained from a child aged 10-17 years with CD3G deficiency. The chain carries TRBV28 and TRBJ2-7; D is perhaps TRBD2 (6 bases). Specimen: conventional CD4+ T cells sorted from blood. The CDR3 DNA sequence: TGTGCCAGCAGCGGGAACCGCCGGGCAGGGAGGTACGAGCAGTACTTC. As protein: CASSGNRRAGRYEQYF.